Below, 18 T cell receptor beta chains from the same sample are listed, as sequenced in a study of post-analysis software for immune sequencing data. Carried by the TCR beta cDNA libraries were unique molecular identifiers. A single record per CDR3 protein comes from TCRdb applying MiXCR to the PCR reads. The sample records about 620,000 distinct CDR3 sequences, 44% being singletons. Study conclusions and caveats: When patients were compared with controls, roughly five TRBV segments were more frequent, TRBV5-6, TRBV5-1 and TRBV20-1 among them.

Their recognized antigens are unknown. The source material was blood. Every receptor here comes from a girl aged 10 to 17 with multiple sclerosis.

V gene TRBV12-3 or TRBV12-4 combines with J gene TRBJ1-1; D ambiguous. V was clipped by 5 bases and J by 5 bases, with 3 bases between them. CDR3 length: 10 amino acids. Written as DNA, the CDR3 is TGTGCCAGCAGTGGGACTGAAGCTTTCTTT. Its translation: CASSGTEAFF.

This clonotype has a handful of counts. The chain couples TRBV4-2 to TRBJ2-7; 10 bases fit TRBD2. The CDR3 spans 16 residues. J gave up 4 bases and V 0 bases, and 6 bases lay outside the gene matches. CDR1 is LGHNA and CDR2 is YNFKEQ in the germline V gene. CDR3 DNA sequence: TGTGCCAGCAGCCAAGAGGGAGCTAGCGGGGGATACGAGCAGTACTTC. This translates into CASSQEGASGGYEQYF.

This clonotype was seen only once. The V call is TRBV12-3 or TRBV12-4, the J call TRBJ2-3; D remains ambiguous. V lost 9 bases, J lost 6 bases, and 19 bases lay in between. The CDR3 extends over 14 amino acids. CDR3: CASRGGVRWDTQYF. CDR3 in DNA: TGTGCCAGTCGCGGTGGAGTTAGGTGGGATACGCAGTATTTT.

The V call is TRBV5-1, the J call TRBJ2-4; D possibly corresponds to TRBD2 (5 bases). The end of the DNA aligns better with TRBJ2-5, so the J call may be wrong. This CDR3 has 15 amino acids. Germline V gives CDR1 SGHRS, CDR2 YFSETQ. CDR3 nucleotide sequence: TGCGCCAGCAGCCGTGGTGGGAGTTTCCAAGAGACCCAGTACTTC. Translating gives CASSRGGSFQETQYF.

This sequence joins TRBV5-1 and TRBJ2-1, with D unresolved. CDR3 length equals 11 residues. Germline CDR1 reads SGHRS; CDR2 reads YFSETQ. The V end was cut by 6 bases, the J end by 12 bases, with 13 bases between. The CDR3 DNA is TGCGCCAGCACGGAAGGATGGGGGCAGTTCTTC. Translating gives CASTEGWGQFF. Supplemented by reference TRBV5-1 and TRBJ2-1, the full variable domain reads KAGVTQTPRYLIKTRGQQVTLSCSPISGHRSVSWYQQTPGQGLQFLFEYFSETQRNKGNFPGRFSGRQFSNSRSEMNVSTLELGDSALYLCASTEGWGQFFGPGTRLTVL.

The chain is built from TRBV19 and TRBJ2-1; D tentatively reads TRBD1 or TRBD2 (5 bases each). Germline CDR1 LNHDA, CDR2 SQIVND (reference sequence). The germline V and J ends were trimmed by 7 bases and 7 bases, with 14 bases remaining between them. This CDR3 has 13 amino acids. CDR3 DNA sequence: TGTGCCAGTAACCCGGGACCGAGGAATGAGCAGTTCTTC. Its protein is CASNPGPRNEQFF.

The chain couples TRBV4-1 to TRBJ2-5; D possibly matches TRBD1 or TRBD2 (5 bases each). The ends were cut back, 4 bases at V and 2 bases at J, with 17 bases in the middle. The V gene's germline CDR1 is MGHRA and CDR2 YSYEKL. This CDR3 has 16 amino acids. The CDR3 region is CASSLRSSGTQETQYF. The DNA of the CDR3 is TGCGCCAGCAGCCTTAGGAGCTCCGGGACGCAAGAGACCCAGTACTTC.

The table lists this clonotype with a few counts. This chain joins TRBV29-1 and TRBJ2-4, with D unclear. This CDR3 is built from 15 residues. Germline values: CDR1 SQVTM, CDR2 ANQGSEA. Trimming took 0 bases from V and 0 from J, leaving 9 bases between them. CDR3 loop: CSVEDIILAKNIQYF. CDR3 in DNA: TGCAGCGTTGAAGACATAATACTAGCCAAAAACATTCAGTACTTC. The full variable domain, completed using reference TRBV29-1 and TRBJ2-4, is SAVISQKPSRDICQRGTSLTIQCQVDSQVTMMFWYRQQPGQSLTLIATANQGSEATYESGFVIDKFPISRPNLTFSTLTVSNMSPEDSSIYLCSVEDIILAKNIQYFGAGTRLSVL.

The chain is built from TRBV6-2 or TRBV6-3 and TRBJ2-1; 8 nucleotides match TRBD2. J was trimmed by 7 bases and V by 6 bases; bases with no gene match: 23. There are 19 residues in the CDR3. Germline CDR1 MNHEY, CDR2 SVGEGT. The CDR3 loop is CASRPWADSFSGIRNEQFF. The CDR3 region has the DNA TGTGCCAGCAGACCCTGGGCAGACTCGTTTAGCGGGATCAGGAATGAGCAGTTCTTC.

The count of this clonotype is one. The CDR3 nucleotides read TGTGCCAGCAGTTTACTGACAGGGGCAGGTCAGCCCCAGCATTTT. Translation: CASSLLTGAGQPQHF. The chain employs TRBV28 and TRBJ1-5; TRBD1 matches 8 bases. The J segment lost 6 bases and the V segment lost 2 bases, leaving 6 bases of the junction unmatched. CDR3 length: 15 amino acids. The germline V gene has CDR1 MDHEN and CDR2 SYDVKM.

The rearrangement links TRBV2 to TRBJ1-2; D remains unclear. In germline, CDR1 is SNHLY, CDR2 FYNNEI. Trimming left V 2 bases short and J 0 bases short, with 4 bases between. The CDR3 spans 13 residues. CDR3 protein: CASSERANYGYTF. The CDR3 region has the DNA TGTGCCAGCAGTGAAAGGGCTAACTATGGCTACACCTTC.

This chain links TRBV29-1 with TRBJ2-3, with D perhaps matching TRBD2 (5 bases). The germline CDR1 and CDR2 sequences are SQVTM and ANQGSEA. The CDR3 consists of 14 residues. The V and J ends lost 5 bases and 5 bases respectively, with 17 bases between them. CDR3: CSVRAADLLDTQYF. CDR3 DNA sequence: TGCAGCGTTCGGGCAGCGGACCTGCTAGATACGCAGTATTTT.

The chain has TRBV6-5 and TRBJ1-2, with D tentatively TRBD1 (6 bases). This CDR3 comprises 15 residues. The germline CDR1 and CDR2 sequences are MNHEY and SVGAGI. Trimming took off 6 bases at V and 4 bases at J, with 18 bases between the two ends. CDR3 in amino acids: CASRLRIGQLYGYTF. In nucleotides, the CDR3 is TGTGCCAGCAGACTGCGAATCGGACAGCTCTATGGCTACACCTTC.

This clonotype was counted once. V gene TRBV5-1 combines with J gene TRBJ2-1; 7 bases fit TRBD2. Germline V CDR1 and CDR2: SGHRS, YFSETQ. V lost 2 bases and J lost 7; bases outside the gene matches: 12. The CDR3 length is 16 residues. The CDR3 DNA is TGCGCCAGCAGCTTCTACTGTGGCGGGAGCTTAAATGAGCAGTTCTTC. Translation: CASSFYCGGSLNEQFF.

The chain uses TRBV6-4 and TRBJ1-5, with a possible D match to TRBD1 (5 bases). The length of the CDR3 is 14 residues. The V gene lost 7 bases and the J gene lost 8 bases, with 18 bases spanning the gap. CDR1 and CDR2 (germline): MRHNA, SNTAGT. The CDR3: CASTGKGGDEPQHF. The CDR3 bases are TGTGCCAGCACCGGAAAGGGCGGGGACGAGCCCCAGCATTTT.

J is TRBJ2-1 and V is TRBV27, with D uncertain. Per the germline V gene, CDR1 is MNHEY and CDR2 is SMNVEV (reference sequence). V gave up 3 bases and J gave up 4 bases, with 13 bases separating them. CDR3 length: 15 residues. The DNA for the CDR3 is TGTGCCAGCAGTTTCGTCCCTTGGGGTTACAATGAGCAGTTCTTC. This encodes CASSFVPWGYNEQFF.

This chain connects TRBV5-6 to TRBJ2-7; 9 bases align to TRBD1. This CDR3 contains 14 residues. Germline CDR1 is SGHDT and CDR2 is YYEEEE. The J segment lost 6 bases and the V segment lost 4 bases, leaving 8 bases of the junction unmatched. The CDR3 sequence: CASSPPDRGVEQYF. The CDR3 DNA is TGTGCCAGCAGCCCACCCGACAGGGGGGTCGAGCAGTACTTC.

V usage is TRBV10-3 and J usage is TRBJ1-1, with D perhaps TRBD1 (5 bases). Per germline, CDR1 ENHRY and CDR2 SYGVKD. V was cut by 4 bases and J by 2 bases, with 8 bases left in between. CDR3 length: 13 amino acids. CDR3 region: CAISAGSNTEAFF. The DNA of the CDR3 is TGTGCCATCAGTGCAGGGAGCAACACTGAAGCTTTCTTT.